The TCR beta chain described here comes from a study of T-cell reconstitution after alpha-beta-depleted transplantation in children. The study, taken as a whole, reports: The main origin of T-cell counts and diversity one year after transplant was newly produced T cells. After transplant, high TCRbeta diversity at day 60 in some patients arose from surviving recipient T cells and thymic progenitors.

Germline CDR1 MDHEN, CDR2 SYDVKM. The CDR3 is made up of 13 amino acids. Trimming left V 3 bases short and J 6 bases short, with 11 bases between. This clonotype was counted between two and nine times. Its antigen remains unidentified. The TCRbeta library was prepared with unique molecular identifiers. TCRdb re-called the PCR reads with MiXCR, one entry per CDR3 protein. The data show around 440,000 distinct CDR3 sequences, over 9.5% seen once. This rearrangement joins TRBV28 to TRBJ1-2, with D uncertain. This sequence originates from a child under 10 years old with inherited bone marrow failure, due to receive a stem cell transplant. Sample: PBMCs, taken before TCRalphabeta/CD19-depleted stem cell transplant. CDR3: CASSFSGYDGYTF. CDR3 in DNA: TGTGCCAGCAGTTTTTCCGGGTATGATGGCTACACCTTC.